These 30 T cell receptor beta chains were all obtained from the same sample, sequenced in a study of shared clonotypes between healthy human individuals. Method: immunoSEQ multiplex PCR; TCRdb's copy keeps in-frame clones and lacks some. The sample has under 120,000 clones; roughly 70% are singletons. Sequencing used memory CD8+ T cells sorted from blood. Subset defined: CD45RO+ cells pooled with CCR7-negative TemRA cells. The receptors come from a woman aged 30 to 39 in good health.

This chain uses TRBV19 with TRBJ1-1; D call uncertain. Trimming left V 4 bases short and J 0 bases short, with 12 bases between. CDR3 length equals 15 residues. Germline-derived CDR1 and CDR2 are LNHDA and SQIVND (reference sequence). The CDR3 region has the DNA TGTGCCAGTAGTAAAGCGGGCAAGGTGAACACTGAAGCTTTCTTT. This sequence encodes CASSKAGKVNTEAFF.

The gene calls are TRBV7-6 and TRBJ2-1; D perhaps matches TRBD2 (6 bases). The CDR3 loop spans 14 amino acids. Germline loops: CDR1 SGHVS, CDR2 FNYEAQ. V was clipped by 0 bases and J by 6 bases, with 9 bases between them. This CDR3 reads CASSLAGGVNEQFF. The CDR3 bases are TGTGCCAGCAGCTTAGCTGGCGGGGTCAATGAGCAGTTCTTC.

This clone was seen a few times. This chain uses TRBV28 with TRBJ1-4; tentatively, D is TRBD1 (6 bases). CDR1 and CDR2 from the germline V gene are MDHEN and SYDVKM. The CDR3 has 15 amino acids. Trimming cost V 6 bases and J 5 bases, with 16 bases left between them. The CDR3 bases are TGTGCCAGCAGCCCGACCCGAGGGGGGAATGAAAAACTGTTTTTT. The encoded protein is CASSPTRGGNEKLFF.

The chain has TRBV19 and TRBJ2-7, with 10 bases fitting TRBD2. The J segment lost 2 bases and the V segment lost 6 bases, leaving 10 bases of the junction unmatched. Germline V gene sequence: CDR1 LNHDA, CDR2 SQIVND (reference sequence). There are 16 residues in the CDR3. Here the CDR3 reads CASRMVPSGGPYEQYF. The CDR3 DNA sequence: TGTGCCAGTAGAATGGTCCCTAGCGGGGGACCCTACGAGCAGTACTTC. Supplemented by reference TRBV19 and TRBJ2-7, the full variable domain reads DGGITQSPKYLFRKEGQNVTLSCEQNLNHDAMYWYRQDPGQGLRLIYYSQIVNDFQKGDIAEGYSVSREKKESFPLTVTSAQKNPTAFYLCASRMVPSGGPYEQYFGPGTRLTVT.

The rearrangement uses TRBV6-4 and TRBJ2-2; D gene unclear. V was trimmed by 6 bases and J by 6 bases, leaving 11 bases between them. Germline V gene data show CDR1 as MRHNA and CDR2 as SNTAGT. This CDR3 region has 13 residues. The CDR3 coding sequence is TGTGCCAGCAGCGAAGGAGAATCCGGGGAGCTGTTTTTT. Translated: CASSEGESGELFF.

This chain connects TRBV6-5 to TRBJ2-7; D may be TRBD2 (7 bases). Germline V lookup: CDR1 MNHEY, CDR2 SVGAGI. The length of the CDR3 is 15 residues. V lost 6 bases and J lost 4, with 19 bases in between. The CDR3 here is CASSFFGGLGYEQYF. The CDR3 DNA follows: TGTGCCAGCAGCTTTTTCGGGGGGCTGGGATACGAGCAGTACTTC.

The chain has TRBV27 and TRBJ2-1, with no clear D. The V gene's germline CDR1 is MNHEY and CDR2 SMNVEV (reference sequence). V gave up 3 bases and J gave up 6 bases, with 9 bases separating them. The CDR3 runs to 13 residues. CDR3 in amino acids: CASSFLKSNEQFF. The CDR3 region has the DNA TGTGCCAGCAGTTTTTTGAAGAGCAATGAGCAGTTCTTC.

The chain links TRBV5-1 to TRBJ2-1; 12 positions match TRBD2. The germline CDR1 and CDR2 sequences are SGHRS and YFSETQ. The CDR3 extends over 14 amino acids. V gave up 0 bases and J gave up 9 bases; unmatched junction bases: 1. CDR3 in amino acids: CASSLGTSGIEQFF. For the CDR3, the DNA is TGCGCCAGCAGCTTGGGGACTAGCGGGATTGAGCAGTTCTTC.

The CDR3 is CASSDSNFGEQFF. The CDR3 DNA follows: TGTGCCAGCAGTGACTCGAATTTTGGGGAGCAGTTCTTC. The genes are TRBV6-4 and TRBJ2-1; D is unclear. V was trimmed by 0 bases and J by 10 bases, leaving 10 bases between them. Looked up from germline, CDR1 is MRHNA and CDR2 is SNTAGT. There are 13 residues in the CDR3.

This clone has just a few counts. The V gene is TRBV7-6, the J gene TRBJ2-1, with TRBD2 identical over 8 bases. From germline, CDR1 is SGHVS and CDR2 FNYEAQ. The CDR3 contains 15 residues. With V trimmed by 5 bases and J by 5 bases, 8 bases remained unmatched. CDR3 loop: CASSKLAVPNNEQFF. The CDR3 DNA reads as TGTGCCAGCAGCAAACTAGCGGTTCCCAACAATGAGCAGTTCTTC.

The rearrangement uses TRBV4-2 and TRBJ2-7; D possibly corresponds to TRBD2 (5 bases). This CDR3 is 14 amino acids long. The V end was cut by 4 bases, the J end by 7 bases, with 17 bases between. Germline-derived CDR1 and CDR2 are LGHNA and YNFKEQ. CDR3 DNA: TGTGCCAGCAGCCTAGAATCGGGGAGTCAGGAGCAGTACTTC. Protein: CASSLESGSQEQYF.

The J gene is TRBJ1-2, the V gene TRBV29-1; a possible D gene is TRBD1 (5 bases). Looked up from germline, CDR1 is SQVTM and CDR2 is ANQGSEA. This CDR3 has 15 amino acids. V was pared by 8 bases and J by 6 bases, with 25 bases between. This chain's CDR3 is CSSGSPSRELNGYTF. The CDR3 DNA is TGCAGCTCCGGGTCCCCCAGCAGGGAACTTAATGGCTACACCTTC.

The chain links TRBV2 to TRBJ2-7, with D possibly being TRBD1 (6 bases). The V end was cut by 1 base, the J end by 2 bases, with 12 bases between. Germline CDR1 SNHLY, CDR2 FYNNEI. The CDR3 length is 15 residues. CDR3: CASSEGGRGTYEQYF. The DNA of the CDR3 is TGTGCCAGCAGTGAAGGTGGTAGGGGGACCTACGAGCAGTACTTC.

The table lists this clone with many counts. The chain carries TRBV25-1 and TRBJ2-2, with D hard to call. Trimming removed 4 bases at V and 4 bases at J, with 7 bases between. The CDR3 is 13 residues long. Germline V CDR1 and CDR2: MGHDK, SYGVNS. The DNA of the CDR3 is TGTGCCAGCAGTGGAACAGCCACCGGGGAGCTGTTTTTT. Its translation: CASSGTATGELFF.

The genes are TRBV5-1 and TRBJ1-2; D may be TRBD1 (6 bases). Germline CDR1 and CDR2: SGHRS and YFSETQ. The CDR3 contains 15 residues. Trimming removed 1 base at V and 6 bases at J, with 16 bases between. CDR3 nucleotides: TGCGCCAGCAGCTTGTGGCAGACAGGTTCGGATGGCTACACCTTC. Amino acid sequence: CASSLWQTGSDGYTF.

The chain is built from TRBV27 and TRBJ2-2; D gene ambiguous. The CDR3 consists of 15 residues. Germline V gene data show CDR1 as MNHEY and CDR2 as SMNVEV (reference sequence). The V and J ends lost 5 bases and 7 bases respectively, with 17 bases between them. The CDR3 nucleotides are TGTGCCAGCAGTGGCTTAGGAGAAGAGGACGGGGAGCTGTTTTTT. Its protein product is CASSGLGEEDGELFF.

This clone came up many times. The chain employs TRBV7-9 and TRBJ1-1, with 8 bases that match TRBD1. V gave up 3 bases and J gave up 3 bases; unmatched junction bases: 3. Germline assignment: CDR1 SEHNR and CDR2 FQNEAQ (reference sequence). CDR3 length: 14 residues. The CDR3 sequence: CASSFGQGYTEAFF. DNA of the CDR3: TGTGCCAGCAGCTTCGGACAGGGATACACTGAAGCTTTCTTT.

This clone was seen more than once but under ten times. The CDR3 region has the DNA TGTGCCAGCAGCCAGGGGGTTAGCGGGAGCACAGATACGCAGTATTTT. Translated: CASSQGVSGSTDTQYF. V is TRBV6-4 and J is TRBJ2-3; either TRBD1 or TRBD2 may supply D (7 bases each). CDR1 and CDR2 (germline): MRHNA, SNTAGT. This CDR3 spans 16 amino acids. Trimming took 6 bases from V and 0 from J, leaving 16 bases between them.

Details on this clone: Distinct nucleotide sequences in the sample also encode this CDR3. V is TRBV5-8 and J is TRBJ2-1, with 8 bases identical to TRBD2. CDR1 and CDR2 (germline): SGHTS, YDEGEE. Germline trimming cut 2 bases from V and 7 bases from J; bases unmatched to any gene: 5. This CDR3 contains 14 residues. CDR3: CASSLQSGGNEQFF. The CDR3 nucleotides read TGTGCCAGCAGCTTACAAAGCGGGGGAAATGAGCAGTTCTTC.

V is TRBV12-5 and J is TRBJ2-1; 7 bases map to TRBD1. This CDR3 has 15 residues. Germline values: CDR1 LGHNT, CDR2 FRNRAP. The trim removed 0 bases at V and 4 bases at J, leaving 3 bases unmatched. The CDR3: CASGLVQGRYNEQFF. CDR3 sequence (DNA): TGTGCTAGTGGTTTGGTACAGGGGCGTTACAATGAGCAGTTCTTC.

The rearrangement links TRBV27 to TRBJ2-2; the D is unclear. The CDR3 extends over 14 amino acids. Trimming stripped 1 base from V and 4 bases from J, with 7 bases between. Germline V gives CDR1 MNHEY, CDR2 SMNVEV (reference sequence). This CDR3 reads CASSLWLATGELFF. In DNA, the CDR3 is TGTGCCAGCAGTTTATGGTTGGCCACCGGGGAGCTGTTTTTT.

The chain joins TRBV11-2 to TRBJ2-7; 9 positions match TRBD2. The J segment lost 6 bases and the V segment lost 1 base, leaving 7 bases of the junction unmatched. CDR1 and CDR2 (germline): SGHAT, FQNNGV. CDR3 length: 15 amino acids. The CDR3 DNA is TGTGCCAGCAGCTTAGGGCCGGGACTAGCTTCCGAGCAGTACTTC. Protein: CASSLGPGLASEQYF.

The chain is built from TRBV28 and TRBJ1-1; 7 positions match TRBD1. CDR1 and CDR2 from the germline V gene are MDHEN and SYDVKM. With 5 bases clipped from V and 10 bases from J, the junction kept 10 bases outside the gene matches. This CDR3 spans 13 amino acids. The CDR3 protein is CASSLPQGRAAFF. Written as DNA, the CDR3 is TGTGCCAGCAGTCTCCCACAGGGGCGCGCAGCTTTCTTT.

This clone was counted at least ten times. CDR3 sequence: CASSFPRLAGGVGELFF. As DNA, the CDR3 is TGTGCCAGCAGCTTCCCAAGACTAGCGGGAGGGGTCGGGGAGCTGTTTTTT. The V call is TRBV7-9, the J call TRBJ2-2, with TRBD2 matching 14 bases. V shed 3 bases, J shed 7 bases, and the junction held 7 bases outside the gene matches. The CDR3 runs to 17 residues. The germline CDR1 and CDR2 sequences are SEHNR and FQNEAQ (reference sequence).

This chain connects TRBV6-5 to TRBJ1-1; 9 nucleotides agree with TRBD1. Germline CDR1 is MNHEY and CDR2 is SVGAGI. V was clipped by 6 bases and J by 0 bases; unmatched bases: 5. The CDR3 sequence is 15 residues long. CDR3 sequence reads: CASRRTGEMNTEAFF. As DNA, the CDR3 is TGTGCCAGCAGACGGACAGGGGAGATGAACACTGAAGCTTTCTTT.

This clone has more than one count but fewer than ten. This chain joins TRBV14 and TRBJ2-1, with TRBD2 as a possible D gene (5 bases). The length of the CDR3 is 14 residues. The germline V and J ends were trimmed by 1 base and 4 bases, with 8 bases remaining between them. In germline, CDR1 is SGHDN, CDR2 FVKESK. Written as DNA, the CDR3 is TGTGCCAGCAGCCAAGCGTCGGGATACAATGAGCAGTTCTTC. Amino acids: CASSQASGYNEQFF.

The chain joins TRBV6-1 to TRBJ2-2; D is perhaps TRBD2 (7 bases). CDR1 and CDR2 from the germline V gene are MNHNS and SASEGT. Trimming removed 3 bases from V and 4 bases from J, with 15 bases in between. This CDR3 is built from 16 residues. CDR3 amino acids: CASSDGRGGGTGELFF. In nucleotides, the CDR3 is TGTGCCAGCAGTGACGGTCGGGGAGGGGGCACCGGGGAGCTGTTTTTT.

CDR3 nucleotide sequence: TGCGCCAGCAGCTTGGTGGACCACGGACAATACGAGCAGTACTTC. This translates into CASSLVDHGQYEQYF. V is TRBV5-1 and J is TRBJ2-7; possible D gene TRBD1, 5 bases. Trimming took 0 bases from V and 4 from J, leaving 14 bases between them. The CDR3 has 15 residues. Germline assignment: CDR1 SGHRS and CDR2 YFSETQ.

This clone has at least ten counts. This chain connects TRBV5-4 to TRBJ2-7; TRBD2 might be the D (6 bases). The germline V gene has CDR1 SGHNT and CDR2 YYREEE (reference sequence). CDR3 length equals 16 residues. V gave up 4 bases and J gave up 0 bases, with 17 bases separating them. The CDR3 loop reads CASSSHRDSSSYEQYF. CDR3 nucleotides: TGTGCCAGCAGCAGTCACCGGGACTCTAGCTCCTACGAGCAGTACTTC.

This rearrangement joins TRBV21-1 to TRBJ2-7; the table's TRBD2 call for D was not verified on the DNA. TRBV21-1 is classified as a pseudogene. The CDR3 consists of 15 residues. CDR3 nucleotide sequence: TGTGCCAGCAGCTCCAGAGATAGCGGGAGCTACGAGCAGTACTTC. It encodes CASSSRDSGSYEQYF.